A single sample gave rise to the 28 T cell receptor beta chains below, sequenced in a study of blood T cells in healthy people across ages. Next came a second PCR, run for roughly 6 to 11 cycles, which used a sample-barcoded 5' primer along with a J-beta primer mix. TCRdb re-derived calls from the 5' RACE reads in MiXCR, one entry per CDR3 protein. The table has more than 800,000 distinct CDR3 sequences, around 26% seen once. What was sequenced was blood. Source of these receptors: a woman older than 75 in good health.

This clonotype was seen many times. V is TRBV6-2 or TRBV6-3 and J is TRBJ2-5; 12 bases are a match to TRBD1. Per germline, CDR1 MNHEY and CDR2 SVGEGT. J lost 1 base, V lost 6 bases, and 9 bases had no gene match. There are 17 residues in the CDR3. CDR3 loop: CASSGTGGLSFQETQYF. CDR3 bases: TGTGCCAGCAGCGGGACAGGGGGCTTATCGTTCCAAGAGACCCAGTACTTC.

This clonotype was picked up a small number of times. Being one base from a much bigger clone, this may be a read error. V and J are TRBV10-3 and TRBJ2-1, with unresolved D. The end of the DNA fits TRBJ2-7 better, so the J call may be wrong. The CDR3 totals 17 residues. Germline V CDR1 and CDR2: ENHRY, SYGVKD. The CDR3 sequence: CAISTTQELGSYNEQYF. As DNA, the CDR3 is TGTGCCATCAGCACTACGCAGGAACTTGGGTCCTACAATGAGCAGTACTTC.

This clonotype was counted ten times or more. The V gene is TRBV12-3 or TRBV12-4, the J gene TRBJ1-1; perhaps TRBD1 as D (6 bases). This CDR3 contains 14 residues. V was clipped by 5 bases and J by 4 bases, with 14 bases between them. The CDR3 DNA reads TGTGCCAGCAGTCAGACAGGCCCCCGCACTGAAGCTTTCTTT. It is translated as CASSQTGPRTEAFF.

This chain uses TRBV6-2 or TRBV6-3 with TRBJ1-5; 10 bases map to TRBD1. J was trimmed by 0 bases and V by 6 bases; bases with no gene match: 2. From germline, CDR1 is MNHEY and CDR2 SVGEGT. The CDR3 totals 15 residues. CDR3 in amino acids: CASRTGGASNQPQHF. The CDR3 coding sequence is TGTGCCAGCAGGACAGGGGGCGCTAGCAATCAGCCCCAGCATTTT.

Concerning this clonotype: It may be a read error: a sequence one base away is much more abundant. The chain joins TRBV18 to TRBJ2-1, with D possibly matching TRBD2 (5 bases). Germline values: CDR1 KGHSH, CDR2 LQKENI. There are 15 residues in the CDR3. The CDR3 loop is CASSPVGVPSDEQIF. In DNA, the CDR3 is TGTGCCAGCTCACCAGTCGGGGTGCCCTCGGATGAGCAGATCTTC.

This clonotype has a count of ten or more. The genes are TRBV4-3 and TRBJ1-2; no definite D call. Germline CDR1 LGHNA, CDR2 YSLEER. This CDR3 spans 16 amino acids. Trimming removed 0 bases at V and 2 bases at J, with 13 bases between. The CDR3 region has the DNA TGCGCCAGCAGCCAAGAAGCGGGGAACCTCAACTATGGCTACACCTTC. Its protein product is CASSQEAGNLNYGYTF.

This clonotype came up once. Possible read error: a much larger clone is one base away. The CDR3 region has the DNA TGTGCCAGCAGCTTACACAAGAACACTGAAGCTTTCTTT. Its translation is CASSLHKNTEAFF. V gene TRBV7-2 combines with J gene TRBJ1-1; D gene ambiguous. In germline, CDR1 is SGHTA, CDR2 FQGNSA. Trimming cost V 2 bases and J 1 base, with 5 bases left between them. This CDR3 comprises 13 residues. The full variable domain, its missing parts supplied by reference TRBV7-2 and TRBJ1-1, is GAGVSQSPSNKVTEKGKDVELRCDPISGHTALYWYRQSLGQGLEFLIYFQGNSAPDKSGLPSDRFSAERTGGSVSTLTIQRTQQEDSAVYLCASSLHKNTEAFFGQGTRLTVV.

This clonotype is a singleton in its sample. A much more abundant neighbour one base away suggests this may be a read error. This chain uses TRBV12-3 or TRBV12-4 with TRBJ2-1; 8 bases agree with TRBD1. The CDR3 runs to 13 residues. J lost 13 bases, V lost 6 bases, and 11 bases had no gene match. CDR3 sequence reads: CASRGTGGETQFF. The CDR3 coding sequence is TGTGCCAGCAGAGGGACAGGCGGTGAGACCCAGTTCTTC.

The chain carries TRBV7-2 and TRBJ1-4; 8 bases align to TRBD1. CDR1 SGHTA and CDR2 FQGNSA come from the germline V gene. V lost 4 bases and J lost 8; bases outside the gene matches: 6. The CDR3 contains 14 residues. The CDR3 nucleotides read TGTGCCAGCAGCTCCGACAGGGGTTGGGAAAAACTGTTTTTT. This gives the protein CASSSDRGWEKLFF.

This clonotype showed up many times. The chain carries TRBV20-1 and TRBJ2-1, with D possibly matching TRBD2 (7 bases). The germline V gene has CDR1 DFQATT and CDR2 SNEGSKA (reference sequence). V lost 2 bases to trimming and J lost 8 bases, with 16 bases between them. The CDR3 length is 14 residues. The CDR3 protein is CSARKWRGLDEQFF. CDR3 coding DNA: TGCAGTGCTAGAAAATGGCGGGGGCTTGATGAGCAGTTCTTC.

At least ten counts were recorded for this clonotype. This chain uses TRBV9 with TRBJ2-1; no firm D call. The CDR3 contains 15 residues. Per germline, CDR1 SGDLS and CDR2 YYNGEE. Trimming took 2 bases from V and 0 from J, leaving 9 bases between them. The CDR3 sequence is CASSVLGGSYNEQFF. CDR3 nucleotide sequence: TGTGCCAGCAGCGTCCTAGGTGGCTCCTACAATGAGCAGTTCTTC.

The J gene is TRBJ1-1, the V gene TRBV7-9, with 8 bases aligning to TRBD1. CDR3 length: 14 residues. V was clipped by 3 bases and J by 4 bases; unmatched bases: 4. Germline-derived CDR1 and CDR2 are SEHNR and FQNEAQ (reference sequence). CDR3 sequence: CASSFAGGSTEAFF. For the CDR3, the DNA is TGTGCCAGCAGCTTCGCAGGGGGCAGCACTGAAGCTTTCTTT.

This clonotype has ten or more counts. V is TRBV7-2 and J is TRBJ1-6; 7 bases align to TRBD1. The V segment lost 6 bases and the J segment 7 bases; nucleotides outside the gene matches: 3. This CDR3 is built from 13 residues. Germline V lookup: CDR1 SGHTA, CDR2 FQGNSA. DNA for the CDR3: TGTGCCAGCAGTTCGACAGGGAATTCACCCCTCCACTTT. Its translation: CASSSTGNSPLHF.

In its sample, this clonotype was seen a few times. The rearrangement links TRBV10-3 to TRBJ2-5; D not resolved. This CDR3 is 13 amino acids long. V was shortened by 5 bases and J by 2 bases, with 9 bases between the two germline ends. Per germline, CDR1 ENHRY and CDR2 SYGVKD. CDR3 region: CAISPEEQETQYF. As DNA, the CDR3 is TGTGCCATCAGTCCTGAGGAGCAAGAGACCCAGTACTTC.

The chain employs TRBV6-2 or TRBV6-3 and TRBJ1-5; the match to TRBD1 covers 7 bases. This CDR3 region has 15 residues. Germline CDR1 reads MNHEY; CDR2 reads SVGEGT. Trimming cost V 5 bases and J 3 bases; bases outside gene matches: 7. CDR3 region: CASSADRWNNQPQHF. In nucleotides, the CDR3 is TGTGCCAGCAGTGCGGACAGGTGGAACAATCAGCCCCAGCATTTT.

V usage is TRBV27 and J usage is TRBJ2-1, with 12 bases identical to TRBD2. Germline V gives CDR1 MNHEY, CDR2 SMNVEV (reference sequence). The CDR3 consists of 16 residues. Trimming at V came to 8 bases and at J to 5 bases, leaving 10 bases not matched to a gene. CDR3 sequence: CASWASGGARHNEQFF. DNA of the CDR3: TGTGCCAGCTGGGCTAGCGGGGGGGCGCGACACAATGAGCAGTTCTTC.

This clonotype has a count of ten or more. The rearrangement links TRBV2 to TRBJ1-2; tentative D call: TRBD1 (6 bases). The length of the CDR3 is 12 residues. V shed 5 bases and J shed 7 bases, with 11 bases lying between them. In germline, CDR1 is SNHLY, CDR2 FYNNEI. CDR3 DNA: TGTGCCAGCAGTATTGACAGGCGTGGCTACACCTTC. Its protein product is CASSIDRRGYTF.

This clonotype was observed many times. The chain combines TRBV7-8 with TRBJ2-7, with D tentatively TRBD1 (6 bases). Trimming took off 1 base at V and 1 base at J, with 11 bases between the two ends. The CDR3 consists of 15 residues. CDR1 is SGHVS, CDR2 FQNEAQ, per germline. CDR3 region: CASSLESGVSYEQYF. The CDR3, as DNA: TGTGCCAGCAGCTTAGAGTCAGGGGTTTCCTACGAGCAGTACTTC.

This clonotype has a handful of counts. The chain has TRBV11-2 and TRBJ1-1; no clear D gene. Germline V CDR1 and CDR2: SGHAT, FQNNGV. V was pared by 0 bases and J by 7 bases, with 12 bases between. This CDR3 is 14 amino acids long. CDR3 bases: TGTGCCAGCAGCTTAGATCCCCCTGGGTATGAAGCTTTCTTT. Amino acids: CASSLDPPGYEAFF.

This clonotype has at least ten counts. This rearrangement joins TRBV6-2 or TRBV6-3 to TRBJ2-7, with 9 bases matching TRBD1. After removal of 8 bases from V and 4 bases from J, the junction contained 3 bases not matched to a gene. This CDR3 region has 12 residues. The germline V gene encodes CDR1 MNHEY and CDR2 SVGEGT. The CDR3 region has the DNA TGTGCCAGCGGAGACAGGGGGTACGAGCAGTACTTC. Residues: CASGDRGYEQYF.

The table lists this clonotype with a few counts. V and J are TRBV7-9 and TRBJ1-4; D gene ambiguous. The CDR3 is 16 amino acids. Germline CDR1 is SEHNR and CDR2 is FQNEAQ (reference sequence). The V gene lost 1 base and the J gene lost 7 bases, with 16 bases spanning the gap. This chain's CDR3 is CASSLGGSEAGEKLFF. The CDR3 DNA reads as TGTGCCAGCAGCTTAGGCGGCAGTGAGGCGGGTGAAAAACTGTTTTTT. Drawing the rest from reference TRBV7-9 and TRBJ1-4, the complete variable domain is DTGVSQNPRHKITKRGQNVTFRCDPISEHNRLYWYRQTLGQGPEFLTYFQNEAQLEKSRLLSDRFSAERPKGSFSTLEIQRTEQGDSAMYLCASSLGGSEAGEKLFFGSGTQLSVL.

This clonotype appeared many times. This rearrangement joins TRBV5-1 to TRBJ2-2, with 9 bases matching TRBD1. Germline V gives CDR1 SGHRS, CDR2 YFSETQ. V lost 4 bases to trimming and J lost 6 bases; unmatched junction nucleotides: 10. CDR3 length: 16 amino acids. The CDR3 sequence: CASSPGQGRSAGELFF. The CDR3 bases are TGCGCCAGCAGCCCAGGACAGGGGCGGTCGGCCGGGGAGCTGTTTTTT.

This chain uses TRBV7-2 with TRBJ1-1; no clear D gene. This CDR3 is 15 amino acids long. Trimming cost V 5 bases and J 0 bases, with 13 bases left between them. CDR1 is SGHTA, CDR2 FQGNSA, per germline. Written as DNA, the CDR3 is TGTGCCAGCAGCCCTGAGCCGGTTCTGAACACTGAAGCTTTCTTT. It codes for CASSPEPVLNTEAFF.

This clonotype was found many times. CDR3 loop: CASSQQGLREFF. The CDR3 DNA follows: TGTGCCAGCAGCCAACAGGGACTCAGGGAGTTCTTC. The V and J genes are TRBV14 and TRBJ2-1; a possible D gene is TRBD2 (6 bases). The CDR3 runs 12 residues. With 2 bases removed from V and 14 bases from J, the gap between germline ends came to 13 bases. In germline, CDR1 is SGHDN, CDR2 FVKESK. The variable domain in full, completed from reference TRBV14 and TRBJ2-1, reads EAGVTQFPSHSVIEKGQTVTLRCDPISGHDNLYWYRRVMGKEIKFLLHFVKESKQDESGMPNNRFLAERTGGTYSTLKVQPAELEDSGVYFCASSQQGLREFFGPGTRLTVL.

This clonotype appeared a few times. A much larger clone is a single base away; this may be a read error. DNA of the CDR3: TGCGCCAACAGCTTCAAGAGCGTAAACACAGATACGCAGTATTTT. It encodes CANSFKSVNTDTQYF. The chain combines TRBV5-1 with TRBJ2-3; D gene unclear. The CDR3 totals 15 residues. Germline values: CDR1 SGHRS, CDR2 YFSETQ.

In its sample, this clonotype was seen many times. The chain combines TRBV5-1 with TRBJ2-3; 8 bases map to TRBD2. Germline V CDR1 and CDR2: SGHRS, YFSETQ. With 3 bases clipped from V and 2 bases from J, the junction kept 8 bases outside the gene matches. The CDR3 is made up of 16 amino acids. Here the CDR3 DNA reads TGCGCCAGCAGCTGGGGGGAGCGGGGGAACACAGATACGCAGTATTTT. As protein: CASSWGERGNTDTQYF.

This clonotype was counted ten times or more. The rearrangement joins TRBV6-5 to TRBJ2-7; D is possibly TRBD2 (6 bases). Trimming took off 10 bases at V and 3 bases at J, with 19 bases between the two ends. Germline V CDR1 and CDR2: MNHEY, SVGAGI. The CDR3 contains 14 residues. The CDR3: CATIWEDGGYEQYF. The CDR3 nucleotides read TGTGCCACTATCTGGGAGGATGGGGGCTACGAGCAGTACTTC.

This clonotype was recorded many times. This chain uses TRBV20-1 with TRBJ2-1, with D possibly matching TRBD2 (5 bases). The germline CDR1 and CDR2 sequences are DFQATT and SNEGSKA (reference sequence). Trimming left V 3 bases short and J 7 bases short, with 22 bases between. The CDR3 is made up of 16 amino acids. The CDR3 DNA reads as TGCAGTGCTAGTTCCCCGGGATCAGCCTTAAGGAATGAGCAGTTCTTC. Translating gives CSASSPGSALRNEQFF.